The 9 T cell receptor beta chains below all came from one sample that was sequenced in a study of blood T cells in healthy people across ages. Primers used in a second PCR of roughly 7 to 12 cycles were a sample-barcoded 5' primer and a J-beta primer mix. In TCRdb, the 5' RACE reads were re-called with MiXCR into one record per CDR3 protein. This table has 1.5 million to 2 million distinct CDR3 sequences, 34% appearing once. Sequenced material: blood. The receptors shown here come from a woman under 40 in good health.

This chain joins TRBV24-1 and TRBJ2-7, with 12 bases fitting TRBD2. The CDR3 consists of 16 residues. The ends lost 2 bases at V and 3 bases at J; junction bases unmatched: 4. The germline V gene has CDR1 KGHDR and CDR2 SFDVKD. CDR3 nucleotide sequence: TGTGCCACCAGTGATTCCACTAGCGGGAGGATCTACGAGCAGTACTTC. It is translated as CATSDSTSGRIYEQYF.

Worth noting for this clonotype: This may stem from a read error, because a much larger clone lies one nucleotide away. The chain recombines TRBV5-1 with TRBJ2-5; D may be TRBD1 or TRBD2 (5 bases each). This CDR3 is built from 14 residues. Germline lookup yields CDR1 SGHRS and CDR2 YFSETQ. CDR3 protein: CASSHSGTKETRYF. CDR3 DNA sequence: TGCGCCAGCAGCCACTCCGGGACCAAGGAGACCCGGTACTTC.

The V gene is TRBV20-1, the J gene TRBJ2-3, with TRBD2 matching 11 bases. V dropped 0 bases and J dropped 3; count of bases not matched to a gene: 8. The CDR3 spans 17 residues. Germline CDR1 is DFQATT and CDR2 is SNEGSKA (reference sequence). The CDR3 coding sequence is TGCAGTGCTAGAGATCCCCAGGGACTAGCGGTAACAGATACGCAGTATTTT. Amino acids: CSARDPQGLAVTDTQYF.

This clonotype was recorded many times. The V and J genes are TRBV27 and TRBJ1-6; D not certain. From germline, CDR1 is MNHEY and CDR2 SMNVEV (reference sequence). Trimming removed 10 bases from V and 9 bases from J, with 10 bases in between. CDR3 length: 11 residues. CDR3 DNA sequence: TGTGCCATCATTTACGGTTCACCCCTCCACTTT. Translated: CAIIYGSPLHF.

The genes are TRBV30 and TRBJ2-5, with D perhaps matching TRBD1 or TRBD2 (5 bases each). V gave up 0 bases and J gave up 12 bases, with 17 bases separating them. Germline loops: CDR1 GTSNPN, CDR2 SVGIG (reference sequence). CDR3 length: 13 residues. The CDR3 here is CAWSVPGLGREYF. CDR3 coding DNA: TGTGCCTGGAGTGTACCAGGGCTGGGACGCGAGTACTTC. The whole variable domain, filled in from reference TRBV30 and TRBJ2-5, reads SQTIHQWPATLVQPVGSPLSLECTVEGTSNPNLYWYRQAAGRGLQLLFYSVGIGQISSEVPQNLSASRPQDRQFILSSKKLLLSDSGFYLCAWSVPGLGREYFGPGTRLLVL.

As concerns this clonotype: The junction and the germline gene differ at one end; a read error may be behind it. The CDR3 DNA sequence: TGCGCCAACAGTGAAGGGCTGGCGGCTACGCAGTATTTT. It encodes CANSEGLAATQYF. The rearrangement uses TRBV10-1 and TRBJ2-3, with no clear D. This CDR3 region has 13 residues. The germline V gene encodes CDR1 WNHNN and CDR2 SYGVQD (reference sequence).

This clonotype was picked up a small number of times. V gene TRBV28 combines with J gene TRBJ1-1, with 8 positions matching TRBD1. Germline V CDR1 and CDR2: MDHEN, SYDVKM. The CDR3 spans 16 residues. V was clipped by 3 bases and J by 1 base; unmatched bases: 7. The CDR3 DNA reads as TGTGCCAGCAGTTTCCCCAAGGGGACAGGGAACACTGAAGCTTTCTTT. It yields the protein CASSFPKGTGNTEAFF.

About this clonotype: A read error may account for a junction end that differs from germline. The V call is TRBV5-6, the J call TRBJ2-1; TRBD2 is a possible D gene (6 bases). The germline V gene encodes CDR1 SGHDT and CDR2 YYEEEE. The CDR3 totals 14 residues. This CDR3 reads CASSSKTRYNERFF. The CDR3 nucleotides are TGTGCCAGCAGCTCCAAGACTAGATACAATGAGCGGTTCTTC.

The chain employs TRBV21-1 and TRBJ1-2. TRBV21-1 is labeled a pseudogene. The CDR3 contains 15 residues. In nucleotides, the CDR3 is TGTGCCAGCAGCAAAGATCAGCTCCCTCGCTATGGCTACACCTTC. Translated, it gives CASSKDQLPRYGYTF.